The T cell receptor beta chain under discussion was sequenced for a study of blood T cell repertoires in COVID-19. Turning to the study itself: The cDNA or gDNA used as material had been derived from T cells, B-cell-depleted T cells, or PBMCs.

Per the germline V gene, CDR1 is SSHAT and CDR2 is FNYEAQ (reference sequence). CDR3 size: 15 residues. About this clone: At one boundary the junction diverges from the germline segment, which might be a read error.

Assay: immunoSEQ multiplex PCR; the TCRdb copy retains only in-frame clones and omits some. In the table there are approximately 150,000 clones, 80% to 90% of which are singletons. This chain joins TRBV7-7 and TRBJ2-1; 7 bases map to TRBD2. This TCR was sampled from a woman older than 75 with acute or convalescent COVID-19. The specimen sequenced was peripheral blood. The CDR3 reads CASSFGMSGANEQFF. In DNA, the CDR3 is TGTGCTAGCAGCTTCGGTATGAGCGGGGCCAATGAGCAGTTCTTC.